This T cell receptor (beta chain) originates from a study of shared clonotypes between healthy human individuals (dated by TCRdb to the early 2020s). About the study as a whole: A few men and a couple of women, aged 18 to 49 years, made up the cohort. Blood TCR repertoires of 5 or 6 healthy adults were deeply sequenced to estimate repertoire size and the extent of clonotype sharing between individuals. To increase sequencing depth and limit assay-specific biases, different laboratories used diverse techniques to prepare libraries and sequence TCR repertoires. Between about 0.94 and 8.9 billion PBMCs per donor were obtained by leukapheresis. For each donor, CD4 naive and CD4 memory were each run on three plates, CD8 naive on two plates, and CD8 memory on one plate.

The CDR3 runs 16 amino acids, cysteine and phenylalanine included. Only the CDR3 region is kept as DNA, spanning 48 bases read in frame from base 1. CDR1 and CDR2 are read off the germline V gene (reference sequence) as SEHNR and FQNEAQ. Between the V and J ends, shortened by 5 bases and 7 bases respectively, the junction contains 24 bases. Using the deep immunoSEQ assay, TCR CDR3 regions were amplified from genomic DNA by multiplex PCR. Genomic DNA extracted from each cell subset was distributed evenly over all wells of several immunoSEQ 96-well plates, and each plate served as one replicate. For sorted subsets, about 200 ng genomic DNA, equal to 25,000 to 35,000 T cell genomes, was loaded into each replicate PCR. The purified libraries were quantified using a Qubit 3.0 fluorometer, sized with a Bioanalyzer 2100, and then quantified again using the KAPA Library Quantification kit. A separate single-read 150-cycle Illumina NextSeq 550 flow cell was used to sequence each immunoSEQ 96-well plate. On the authors' methods: The immunoSEQ output contained only junctional sequences without quality scores, so filtering could not match that applied to full-length reads. To assign V/J genes and CDR3, sequences were annotated using PyIR, a Python wrapper for IgBLAST v1.9, with IMGT germline references. Reads were removed for weak V/J assignments (E-value above 1e-6), missing CDR3, stop codons, out-of-frame junctions, or ambiguous translated residues. V3J clonotypes were defined as sequences sharing an identical inferred V gene, J gene, and CDR3 amino acid sequence. Percentage overlap between repertoires was calculated by dividing the number of shared unique clonotypes by the size of the smaller repertoire. RTK rarefaction, the Chao1 estimator, and Recon v2.1 estimates of unobserved clonotypes were used to assess repertoire richness. For all TCRbeta clonotypes obtained by the gDNA method from a few donors, generation probabilities were computed with OLGA. Held by TCRdb, this immuneACCESS table contains in-frame sequences only and omits some clones. Under half of the omission traces to an unresolved V gene where checked; the cause of the rest is unknown. That table supplies the V and J calls and clone size; D and trimming were determined from the DNA. Within this sample are about 110,000 clones, with more than 65% of them counted one time only. 24% of the sample is held by the ten biggest clonotypes.

Results the study describes overall, beyond this receptor: Based on pairwise subsampling, the degree of clonotype sharing among donors was expected to be affected by sequencing depth. Because the study included only a small number of donors, the genetic and exposure-history diversity represented was limited. Higher generation probabilities were observed for clonotypes shared by all four sorted-subset donors than for non-shared clonotypes. Naive subsets generally had larger estimated clonotype richness than memory subsets. Sampling was restricted to blood, and TCR repertoires in tissues likely differ from the TCR repertoires found in blood. Even with the large sequencing depth, rarefaction of the sorted-subset datasets indicated that sequencing was incomplete. Sharing across a few donors was observed for roughly 5.4% of naive CD4, 3% to 3.5% of naive CD8, over 2% of memory CD4, and roughly 0.43% of memory CD8 clonotypes.

The donors were healthy, HIV-negative adults with no recently reported acute infections or vaccinations. Every donor was a Caucasian adult residing in Nashville, Tennessee, USA. CD8 memory samples consisted of magnetically selected CD45RO+ cells combined with CCR7-negative CD45RA+ effector memory (TemRA) cells. Blood was obtained by leukapheresis, after which PBMCs were separated by Ficoll-Histopaque density gradient centrifugation and cryopreserved in liquid nitrogen vapor phase. Purity and quantity of every magnetically sorted T cell population were checked by analytical flow cytometry. From each sorted fraction, genomic DNA was isolated and quantified by UV absorbance on a Nanodrop 2000c. Notes on this clone: This receptor's antigen is unknown. The record has no base qualities; no much larger clone is one base away.

This receptor chain uses TRBV7-9 and TRBJ2-7, with the D gene too uncertain to name. Sequenced sample: memory CD8+ T cells sorted from blood. This sample's cell subset or site label indicates: CD45RO+ cells pooled with CCR7-negative TemRA cells. The sequence was obtained from a young woman in good health. The nucleotide sequence reads TGTGCCAGCAGCCCCCCTTGGGGATCCAGGAACTCGGAGCAGTACTTC. It translates as CASSPPWGSRNSEQYF.